Following are 14 T cell receptor beta chains from one sample sequenced in a study of blood T cell repertoires in COVID-19. The table came from immunoSEQ multiplex PCR; TCRdb's copy has only in-frame clones and leaves some out. There are 200,000 to 250,000 clones in the sample; roughly 80% occur only once, and approximately 18% lies in the top ten. The sample taken for sequencing was peripheral blood. The receptors shown here come from a woman aged 80 or over with active or convalescent COVID-19.

V is TRBV5-1 and J is TRBJ1-1; weak D call: TRBD1 (5 bases). The CDR3 runs to 15 residues. Between the trimmed V and J ends, which lost 7 bases and 2 bases, there was a span of 18 bases. CDR1 and CDR2 from the germline V gene are SGHRS and YFSETQ. CDR3 DNA sequence: TGCGCCAGCGCCCCAGGGTATTCCTCCAACACTGAAGCTTTCTTT. Translation gives CASAPGYSSNTEAFF.

This clone was seen only once. The CDR3 is CASREGFRYNSPLHF. CDR3 DNA: TGTGCCAGCCGGGAGGGATTCAGATATAATTCACCCCTCCACTTT. The gene calls are TRBV28 and TRBJ1-6; D gene unclear. V was shortened by 8 bases and J by 4 bases, with 15 bases between the two germline ends. CDR3 length: 15 amino acids. Germline V gene data show CDR1 as MDHEN and CDR2 as SYDVKM.

This chain connects TRBV20-1 to TRBJ2-5, with D unclear. The CDR3 extends over 11 amino acids. The germline V gene has CDR1 DFQATT and CDR2 SNEGSKA (reference sequence). The V end lost 6 bases, the J end lost 3 bases, and 8 bases lay between the germline ends. The CDR3 loop reads CSAHGEETQYF. The DNA for the CDR3 is TGCAGTGCCCACGGTGAAGAGACCCAGTACTTC.

The chain has TRBV2 and TRBJ2-3; D might be TRBD2 (5 bases). V was pared by 9 bases and J by 0 bases, with 13 bases between. CDR3 length: 14 amino acids. From germline, CDR1 is SNHLY and CDR2 FYNNEI. In DNA, the CDR3 is TGTGCCAGAGCGCGGCGGGCGAGCACAGATACGCAGTATTTT. Translation: CARARRASTDTQYF. Full variable domain (missing parts from reference TRBV2 and TRBJ2-3): EPEVTQTPSHQVTQMGQEVILRCVPISNHLYFYWYRQILGQKVEFLVSFYNNEISEKSEIFDDQFSVERPDGSNFTLKIRSTKLEDSAMYFCARARRASTDTQYFGPGTRLTVL.

The chain links TRBV9 to TRBJ2-6; the match to TRBD1 covers 11 bases. Germline CDR1 reads SGDLS; CDR2 reads YYNGEE. V shed 3 bases, J shed 1 base, and the junction held 3 bases outside the gene matches. The CDR3 runs to 17 residues. The chain's CDR3 is CASSAGQGASGANVLTF. The CDR3 region has the DNA TGTGCCAGCAGCGCAGGACAGGGGGCATCTGGGGCCAACGTCCTGACTTTC.

The chain uses TRBV9 and TRBJ2-1; D perhaps matches TRBD2 (6 bases). CDR3 length equals 16 residues. The V end was cut by 0 bases, the J end by 6 bases, with 16 bases between. CDR1 is SGDLS and CDR2 is YYNGEE in the germline V gene. Here the CDR3 DNA reads TGTGCCAGCAGCGTAGCTCAACTAGCCTTAGGCAATGAGCAGTTCTTC. The encoded protein is CASSVAQLALGNEQFF. The full variable domain, in which reference TRBV9 and TRBJ2-1 provide the parts outside the CDR3, is DSGVTQTPKHLITATGQRVTLRCSPRSGDLSVYWYQQSLDQGLQFLIQYYNGEERAKGNILERFSAQQFPDLHSELNLSSLELGDSALYFCASSVAQLALGNEQFFGPGTRLTVL.

The chain links TRBV4-1 to TRBJ2-5, with D tentatively TRBD2 (6 bases). CDR3 size: 16 residues. CDR1 and CDR2 from the germline V gene are MGHRA and YSYEKL. V lost 2 bases and J 4 bases, leaving 17 bases between the germline ends. As DNA, the CDR3 is TGCGCCAGCAGCCAACCGGGAGTCGGGGGAGGAGAGACCCAGTACTTC. It encodes CASSQPGVGGGETQYF.

The chain is built from TRBV7-2 and TRBJ1-2, with D possibly matching TRBD1 (5 bases). Germline values: CDR1 SGHTA, CDR2 FQGNSA. Trimming left V 7 bases short and J 7 bases short, with 16 bases between. The CDR3 length is 13 residues. DNA of the CDR3: TGTGCCAGCACCCCAGGGCCTTCCGTTGGCTACACCTTC. The encoded protein is CASTPGPSVGYTF.

The chain is built from TRBV6-5 and TRBJ1-1; 7 nucleotides line up with TRBD1. Germline-derived CDR1 and CDR2 are MNHEY and SVGAGI. The CDR3 spans 15 residues. V gave up 6 bases and J gave up 4 bases; unmatched junction bases: 11. The CDR3 coding sequence is TGTGCCAGCAGCTCGACAGGGTACGCTGGCACTGAAGCTTTCTTT. Translated: CASSSTGYAGTEAFF.

The chain uses TRBV4-3 and TRBJ1-5, with D perhaps matching TRBD1 (6 bases). There are 16 residues in the CDR3. V was trimmed by 0 bases and J by 6 bases, leaving 15 bases between them. In germline, CDR1 is LGHNA, CDR2 YSLEER. The CDR3 nucleotides are TGCGCCAGCAGCCAAGATCGGGCGGCAGGGGCTCAGCCCCAGCATTTT. It encodes CASSQDRAAGAQPQHF.

This clone has just a few counts. The CDR3 nucleotides are TGCAGTGCAACTTCAGGGGTCGAGCAGTACTTC. Encoded protein: CSATSGVEQYF. The V call is TRBV20-1, the J call TRBJ2-7, with D maybe TRBD1 (6 bases). The germline V gene encodes CDR1 DFQATT and CDR2 SNEGSKA (reference sequence). V was trimmed by 6 bases and J by 6 bases, leaving 12 bases between them. The CDR3 has 11 amino acids.

This clone was seen a few times. The chain recombines TRBV11-2 with TRBJ1-2; 9 bases agree with TRBD1. V was pared by 2 bases and J by 3 bases, with 7 bases of the junction left unmatched. Per the germline V gene, CDR1 is SGHAT and CDR2 is FQNNGV. The CDR3 is 16 residues long. CDR3 nucleotides: TGTGCCAGCAGCTTATCGTTTTGGGACAGGGACTATGGCTACACCTTC. It yields the protein CASSLSFWDRDYGYTF.

As for this clone: Other DNA sequences in this specimen translate into the identical CDR3. V and J are TRBV5-4 and TRBJ1-2, with D possibly matching TRBD1 (5 bases). The CDR3 has 13 amino acids. The V gene lost 0 bases and the J gene lost 3 bases, with 6 bases spanning the gap. Germline lookup yields CDR1 SGHNT and CDR2 YYREEE (reference sequence). CDR3 loop: CASSLGGDYGYTF. CDR3 DNA: TGTGCCAGCAGCTTGGGGGGGGACTATGGCTACACCTTC.

CDR3 bases: TGTGCCAGCAGCTTAGGACTAGCGGGAGGCTCCCTCGAGCAGTACTTC. It encodes CASSLGLAGGSLEQYF. V is TRBV7-6 and J is TRBJ2-7; TRBD2 matches at 13 bases. Per the germline V gene, CDR1 is SGHVS and CDR2 is FNYEAQ. The CDR3 totals 16 residues. The V and J ends lost 1 base and 6 bases, in that order; junction bases with no gene match: 6. The complete variable domain, with remaining parts taken from reference TRBV7-6 and TRBJ2-7, reads GAGVSQSPRYKVTKRGQDVALRCDPISGHVSLYWYRQALGQGPEFLTYFNYEAQQDKSGLPNDRFSAERPEGSISTLTIQRTEQRDSAMYRCASSLGLAGGSLEQYFGPGTRLTVT.